Following are 16 T cell receptor beta chains from one sample sequenced in a study of T cell repertoires and HLA-DP antigens. Only in-frame clones appear in the TCRdb table, and some are missing; sequencing was by immunoSEQ multiplex PCR. This table holds about 73,000 clones, 80% found once. No antigen is known for these receptors. The specimen sequenced was CD4+ T cells from PBMCs. These receptors originate from a man in his 60s in good health and CMV-seronegative.

The genes are TRBV7-9 and TRBJ2-2; D ambiguous. V lost 1 base to trimming and J lost 4 bases, with 7 bases between them. The germline V gene encodes CDR1 SEHNR and CDR2 FQNEAQ (reference sequence). CDR3 size: 14 residues. The CDR3 loop is CASSLGSGTGELFF. CDR3 in DNA: TGTGCCAGCAGCTTAGGATCCGGCACCGGGGAGCTGTTTTTT.

The J gene is TRBJ2-3, the V gene TRBV19, with a possible D match to TRBD1 (6 bases). CDR1 and CDR2 (germline): LNHDA, SQIVND (reference sequence). The CDR3 totals 14 residues. Trimming took 5 bases from V and 1 from J, leaving 10 bases between them. The CDR3 is CASSPGHRTDTQYF. In DNA form, the CDR3 reads TGTGCCAGTAGTCCGGGACATCGCACAGATACGCAGTATTTT.

The CDR3, as DNA: TGTGCCAGCAGCCTAAATGACGGCAACACAGATACGCAGTATTTT. It encodes CASSLNDGNTDTQYF. The V call is TRBV7-2, the J call TRBJ2-3; D uncertain. There are 15 residues in the CDR3. Germline CDR1 reads SGHTA; CDR2 reads FQGNSA. Trimming cost V 5 bases and J 2 bases, with 14 bases left between them.

The V and J genes are TRBV27 and TRBJ1-4; no definite D call. CDR3 length: 15 amino acids. V lost 6 bases, J lost 5 bases, and 16 bases lay in between. CDR1 is MNHEY and CDR2 is SMNVEV in the germline V gene (reference sequence). The CDR3 DNA follows: TGTGCCAGCAGCCCCAAGGACGGCGAGAATGAAAAACTGTTTTTT. Protein sequence: CASSPKDGENEKLFF.

This clone was observed a single time. The V call is TRBV5-4, the J call TRBJ2-5; a weak D match, TRBD2 (6 bases). CDR1 is SGHNT, CDR2 YYREEE, per germline (reference sequence). This CDR3 comprises 15 residues. V was clipped by 0 bases and J by 6 bases, with 15 bases between them. CDR3 in DNA: TGTGCCAGCAGCTTGGTCGCAGGAGGGGAAAAGACCCAGTACTTC. This codes for CASSLVAGGEKTQYF. The full variable domain, rest sourced from reference TRBV5-4 and TRBJ2-5, is ETGVTQSPTHLIKTRGQQVTLRCSSQSGHNTVSWYQQALGQGPQFIFQYYREEENGRGNFPPRFSGLQFPNYSSELNVNALELDDSALYLCASSLVAGGEKTQYFGPGTRLLVL.

The V call is TRBV2, the J call TRBJ2-7, with D unresolved. CDR1 is SNHLY and CDR2 is FYNNEI in the germline V gene. Trimming stripped 3 bases from V and 0 bases from J, with 9 bases between. The CDR3 loop spans 14 amino acids. For the CDR3, the DNA is TGTGCCAGCAGTGACCAAGGGATCTCCTACGAGCAGTACTTC. Translating it yields CASSDQGISYEQYF.

The V gene is TRBV18, the J gene TRBJ2-5; D is possibly TRBD2 (5 bases). Trimming took off 5 bases at V and 0 bases at J, with 13 bases between the two ends. CDR1 and CDR2 from the germline V gene are KGHSH and LQKENI. The CDR3 length is 15 residues. The CDR3 loop is CASSSAKGDQETQYF. CDR3 bases: TGTGCCAGCTCATCCGCTAAGGGAGACCAAGAGACCCAGTACTTC.

This clone was picked up one time. V gene TRBV5-1 combines with J gene TRBJ1-1; TRBD1 is a possible D gene (5 bases). This CDR3 has 15 residues. From germline, CDR1 is SGHRS and CDR2 YFSETQ. The V end lost 0 bases, the J end lost 1 base, and 10 bases lay between the germline ends. The CDR3 coding sequence is TGCGCCAGCAGCTTGGACGGTCAGGGGAACACTGAAGCTTTCTTT. This sequence encodes CASSLDGQGNTEAFF.

In DNA, the CDR3 is TGTGCCAGCAGTGATACGGACAGGAACTACGAGCAGTACGTC. It is translated as CASSDTDRNYEQYV. The chain employs TRBV2 and TRBJ2-7; 7 bases agree with TRBD1. The CDR3 consists of 14 residues. CDR1 is SNHLY, CDR2 FYNNEI, per germline. Unmatched junction bases numbered 5, after V lost 3 bases and J lost 3 bases.

This chain joins TRBV6-6 and TRBJ2-7; the D is unclear. There are 14 residues in the CDR3. Per the germline V gene, CDR1 is MNHNY and CDR2 is SVGAGI (reference sequence). V lost 2 bases and J lost 2, with 10 bases in between. CDR3 loop: CASSYEPRAYEQYF. CDR3 coding DNA: TGTGCCAGCAGTTACGAGCCCCGCGCCTACGAGCAGTACTTC.

The rearrangement links TRBV7-3 to TRBJ2-1; D is unclear. This CDR3 is 14 amino acids long. Germline CDR1 reads SGHTA; CDR2 reads FQGTGA. Trimming removed 5 bases from V and 1 base from J, with 9 bases in between. CDR3 sequence (DNA): TGTGCCAGCAGCCCGAGAGCGTCCTACAATGAGCAGTTCTTC. It is translated as CASSPRASYNEQFF.

This chain joins TRBV9 and TRBJ2-1; 7 positions agree with TRBD2. CDR3 size: 14 residues. Germline CDR1 and CDR2: SGDLS and YYNGEE. V shed 4 bases, J shed 4 bases, and the junction held 5 bases outside the gene matches. The CDR3 coding sequence is TGTGCCAGCAGCCCCCTAGCGGATTACAATGAGCAGTTCTTC. Its protein is CASSPLADYNEQFF.

This clone was counted a few times. V and J are TRBV27 and TRBJ1-2; no clear D gene. This CDR3 has 15 residues. The germline gives CDR1 MNHEY, CDR2 SMNVEV (reference sequence). V dropped 2 bases and J dropped 8 bases, with 18 bases sitting between them. This CDR3 reads CASSLDLSGLGGYTF. The CDR3 DNA follows: TGTGCCAGCAGTTTAGATCTTTCCGGGCTCGGGGGCTACACCTTC.

The V call is TRBV30, the J call TRBJ1-5, with no clear D. The ends were cut back, 2 bases at V and 4 bases at J, with 18 bases in the middle. Germline lookup yields CDR1 GTSNPN and CDR2 SVGIG (reference sequence). The CDR3 has 16 residues. CDR3 bases: TGTGCCTGGAGTTTAGGCCCCCAAGGACCAAATCAGCCCCAGCATTTT. Its protein product is CAWSLGPQGPNQPQHF.

The V and J genes are TRBV28 and TRBJ2-1; TRBD2 matches 10 bases. CDR3 size: 13 residues. Per germline, CDR1 MDHEN and CDR2 SYDVKM. With V trimmed by 6 bases and J by 6 bases, 2 bases remained unmatched. CDR3 residues: CASRSGGVNEQFF. DNA of the CDR3: TGTGCCAGCAGGAGCGGGGGGGTCAATGAGCAGTTCTTC.

The genes are TRBV4-1 and TRBJ2-1; D possibly corresponds to TRBD2 (6 bases). Germline assignment: CDR1 MGHRA and CDR2 YSYEKL. CDR3 size: 16 residues. V lost 3 bases and J lost 1, with 13 bases in between. For the CDR3, the DNA is TGCGCCAGCAGCCAGGGAGGTGTCCGGTCCTACAATGAGCAGTTCTTC. Translating gives CASSQGGVRSYNEQFF.